One and the same sample provided the 2 T cell receptor beta chains below, sequenced in a study of OX40 agonist ivuxolimab in advanced cancers. Here immunoSEQ multiplex PCR was the method, and the copy in TCRdb shows in-frame clones only, minus some. This table holds more than 10,000 clones, roughly 84% found once. Sequenced material: CD4+ or CD8+ T cells sorted from blood, taken in a trial of the OX40 agonist ivuxolimab. These receptors all stem from an adult with an advanced solid tumor such as melanoma, head and neck, liver or kidney cancer.

This chain connects TRBV2 to TRBJ1-3; D gene ambiguous. Germline loops: CDR1 SNHLY, CDR2 FYNNEI. V was pared by 6 bases and J by 3 bases, with 6 bases between. This CDR3 contains 12 residues. In DNA form, the CDR3 reads TGTGCCAGCAGAGAGGGTGGAAACACCATATATTTT. Residues: CASREGGNTIYF.

V usage is TRBV10-2 and J usage is TRBJ2-7, with TRBD2 identical over 8 bases. V shed 8 bases, J shed 2 bases, and the junction held 5 bases outside the gene matches. CDR3 size: 13 residues. The germline V gene has CDR1 WSHSY and CDR2 SAAADI. The CDR3 nucleotides are TGCGCCAGCCAACCTAGCGGGCCCTACGAGCAGTACTTC. It translates to CASQPSGPYEQYF.